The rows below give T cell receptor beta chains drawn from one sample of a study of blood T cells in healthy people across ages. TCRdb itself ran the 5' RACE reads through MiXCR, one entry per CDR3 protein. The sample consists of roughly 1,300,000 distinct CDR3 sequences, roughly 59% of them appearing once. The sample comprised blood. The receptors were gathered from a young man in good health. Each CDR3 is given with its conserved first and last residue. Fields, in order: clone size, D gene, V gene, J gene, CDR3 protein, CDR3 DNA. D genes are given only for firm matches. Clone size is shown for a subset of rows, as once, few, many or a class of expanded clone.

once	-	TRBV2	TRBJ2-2	CACGWRADPSNTGELFF	TGTGCCTGTGGCTGGAGGGCAGACCCCTCGAACACCGGGGAGCTGTTTTTT
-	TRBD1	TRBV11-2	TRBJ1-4	CASSLRGGRFSEKLFF	TGTGCCAGCAGCTTACGAGGGGGCCGCTTCTCTGAAAAACTGTTTTTT
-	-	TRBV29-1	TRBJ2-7	CSVGSGTTYEQYF	TGCAGCGTTGGGTCCGGGACGACCTACGAGCAGTACTTC
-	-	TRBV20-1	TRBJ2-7	CSARLFRGLTYEQYF	TGCAGTGCTAGACTATTCCGGGGCCTAACCTACGAGCAGTACTTC
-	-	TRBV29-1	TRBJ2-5	CSVGATGALETQYF	TGCAGCGTTGGGGCAACGGGGGCCTTAGAGACCCAGTACTTC
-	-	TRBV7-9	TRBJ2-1	CASSRTTGSSYNEQFF	TGTGCCAGCAGCCGAACGACAGGTAGCTCCTACAATGAGCAGTTCTTC
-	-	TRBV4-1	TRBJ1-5	CASSHGGAGNQPQHF	TGCGCCAGCAGCCACGGAGGGGCGGGGAATCAGCCCCAGCATTTT
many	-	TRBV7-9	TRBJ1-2	CASSPSSGAYGYTF	TGTGCCAGCAGCCCTTCGTCGGGGGCCTATGGCTACACCTTC
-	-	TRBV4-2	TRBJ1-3	CASSPTTGRLRNTIYF	TGTGCCAGCAGCCCCACGACCGGCAGGCTTAGAAACACCATATATTTT
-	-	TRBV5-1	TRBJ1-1	CASGGAPNTEAFF	TGCGCCAGCGGGGGAGCCCCGAACACTGAAGCTTTCTTT
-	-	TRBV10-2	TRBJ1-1	CASSEQRGRAFF	TGCGCCAGCAGTGAGCAGAGGGGTCGAGCTTTCTTT
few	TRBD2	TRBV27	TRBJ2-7	CASSTLAAPSYEQYF	TGTGCCAGCAGTACCCTAGCGGCCCCCTCCTACGAGCAGTACTTC
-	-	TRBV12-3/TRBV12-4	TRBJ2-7	CASNPRDTGSGEQYF	TGTGCCAGCAACCCCCGGGACACTGGATCTGGGGAGCAGTACTTC
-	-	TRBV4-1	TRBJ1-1	CASSQGRAWVTEAFF	TGCGCCAGCAGCCAGGGCAGGGCGTGGGTCACTGAAGCTTTCTTT
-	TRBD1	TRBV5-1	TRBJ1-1	CASSLAGTGSEAFF	TGCGCCAGCAGCTTGGCGGGGACAGGGAGTGAAGCTTTCTTT
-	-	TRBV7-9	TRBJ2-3	CASSLKGLSRTDTQYF	TGTGCCAGCAGCTTAAAAGGATTATCCCGCACAGATACGCAGTATTTT
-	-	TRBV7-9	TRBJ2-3	CASSRYSVADTQYF	TGTGCCAGCAGTCGTTATAGTGTGGCAGATACGCAGTATTTT
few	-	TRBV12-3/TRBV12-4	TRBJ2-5	CASSLARTGPQETQYF	TGTGCCAGCAGTTTAGCGCGTACAGGACCCCAAGAGACCCAGTACTTC
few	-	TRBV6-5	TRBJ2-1	CASSYPGTSLNEQFF	TGTGCCAGCAGTTACCCCGGGACTTCTCTTAATGAGCAGTTCTTC
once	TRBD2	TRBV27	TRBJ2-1	CASSLWASGNYNGQFF	TGTGCCAGCAGTTTATGGGCTAGCGGGAACTACAATGGGCAGTTCTTC
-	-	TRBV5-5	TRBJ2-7	CASSIDTDTFYEQYF	TGTGCCAGCAGCATTGACACAGACACTTTCTACGAGCAGTACTTC
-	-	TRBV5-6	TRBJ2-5	CASSIETRQTQETQYF	TGTGCCAGCAGCATAGAGACTAGACAGACACAAGAGACCCAGTACTTC
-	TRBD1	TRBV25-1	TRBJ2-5	CASSEWDRTRGSFVTQYF	TGTGCCAGCAGTGAATGGGACAGGACAAGGGGGAGTTTTGTGACCCAGTACTTC
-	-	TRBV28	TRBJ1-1	CASSFPPLGTEAFF	TGTGCCAGCAGTTTCCCTCCCCTGGGCACTGAAGCTTTCTTT
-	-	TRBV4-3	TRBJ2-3	CASSQEVGDNHITDTQYF	TGCGCCAGCAGCCAAGAAGTGGGGGACAATCACATCACAGATACGCAGTATTTT
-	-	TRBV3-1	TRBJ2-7	CASSQDGTADEQYF	TGTGCCAGCAGCCAAGACGGCACGGCAGACGAGCAGTACTTC
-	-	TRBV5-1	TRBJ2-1	CASSYTYNEQFF	TGCGCCAGCAGCTACACCTACAATGAGCAGTTCTTC
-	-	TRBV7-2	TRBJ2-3	CAGSLFLDTQYF	TGTGCCGGCAGCTTATTCCTGGATACGCAGTATTTT
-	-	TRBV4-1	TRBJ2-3	CASSQVGTDLTTDTQYF	TGCGCCAGCAGCCAAGTCGGTACAGATTTGACGACAGATACGCAGTATTTT